The entry below gives a single T cell receptor beta chain sequence along with its context. Its antigen is as yet unknown. With 2 bases clipped from V and 3 bases from J, the junction kept 6 bases outside the gene matches. Germline assignment: CDR1 MDHEN and CDR2 SYDVKM. The CDR3 runs to 16 residues. These data come from a study of cytomegalovirus exposure and HLA in healthy donors. Whole-study results and caveats: Later analysis demonstrated an association between a missense DCLRE1C variant and TCR beta V- and J-gene trimming.

13 Jbeta primers and 60 Vbeta primers were used for the PCR. The protocol was immunoSEQ multiplex PCR, while the TCRdb copy is restricted to in-frame clones and leaves out a portion. The repertoire holds around 170,000 clones, roughly 80% seen once, with approximately 0.74% in the top ten. The chain links TRBV28 to TRBJ1-2; 10 bases align to TRBD1. The source is a woman aged 18 to 35 in good health and CMV-seronegative. Sequenced: PBMCs. The chain's CDR3 is CASSLTTGGADYGYTF. The CDR3 nucleotides are TGTGCCAGCAGTTTAACGACAGGGGGCGCTGACTATGGCTACACCTTC.